This TCR beta chain came from a study of shared clonotypes between healthy human individuals. Study information: Researchers assigned three CD4 naive, three CD4 memory, two CD8 naive and one CD8 memory plate to each donor.

Using immunoSEQ multiplex PCR, the repertoire was profiled, and TCRdb retains in-frame clones only, with some absent. The data hold about 2.1 million clones, with about 94% observed a single time. Naive CD8 cells were CD45RO-negative, positively selected for CCR7, excluding terminally differentiated effector memory CD45RA+ cells. This CDR3 contains 14 residues. The germline gives CDR1 SEHNR, CDR2 FQNEAQ (reference sequence). V lost 6 bases to trimming and J lost 1 base, with 12 bases between them. The genes are TRBV7-9 and TRBJ1-1; D possibly corresponds to TRBD1 (5 bases). The sample was naive CD8+ T cells from PBMCs. This receptor was obtained from a man aged 18-30 years in good health. Some clones in this sample may be carry-over from other donors' samples. The CDR3 is CASRLVGGNTEAFF. CDR3 DNA sequence: TGTGCCAGCAGACTAGTGGGGGGGAACACTGAAGCTTTCTTT.